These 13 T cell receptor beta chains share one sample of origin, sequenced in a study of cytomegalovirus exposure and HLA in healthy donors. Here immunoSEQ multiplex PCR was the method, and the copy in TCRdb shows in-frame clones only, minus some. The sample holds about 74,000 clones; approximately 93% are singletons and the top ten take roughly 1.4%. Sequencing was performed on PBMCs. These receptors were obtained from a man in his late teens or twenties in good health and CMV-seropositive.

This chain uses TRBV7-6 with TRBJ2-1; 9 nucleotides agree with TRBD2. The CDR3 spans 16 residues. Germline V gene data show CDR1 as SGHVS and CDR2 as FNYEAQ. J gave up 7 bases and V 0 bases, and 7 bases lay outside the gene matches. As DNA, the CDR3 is TGTGCCAGCAGCTTAGCTCAGCTAGCGGGGACAAATGAGCAGTTCTTC. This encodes CASSLAQLAGTNEQFF.

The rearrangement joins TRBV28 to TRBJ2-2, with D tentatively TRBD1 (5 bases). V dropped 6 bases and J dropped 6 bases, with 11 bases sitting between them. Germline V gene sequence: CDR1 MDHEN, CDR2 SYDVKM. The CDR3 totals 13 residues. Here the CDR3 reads CASSQGLSGELFF. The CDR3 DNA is TGTGCCAGCAGCCAGGGATTGTCCGGGGAGCTGTTTTTT.

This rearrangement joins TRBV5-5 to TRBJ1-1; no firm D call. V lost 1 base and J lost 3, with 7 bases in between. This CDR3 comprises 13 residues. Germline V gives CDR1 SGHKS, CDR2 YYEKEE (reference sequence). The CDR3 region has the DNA TGTGCCAGCAGCTTGCTGAGAGACACTGAAGCTTTCTTT. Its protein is CASSLLRDTEAFF.

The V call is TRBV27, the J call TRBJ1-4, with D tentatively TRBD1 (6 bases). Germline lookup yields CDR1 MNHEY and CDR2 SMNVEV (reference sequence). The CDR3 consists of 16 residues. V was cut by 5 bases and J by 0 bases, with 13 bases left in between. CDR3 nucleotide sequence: TGTGCCAGCAGTATAGGGGGGGGCCCAACTAATGAAAAACTGTTTTTT. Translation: CASSIGGGPTNEKLFF.

The CDR3 here is CASSSGLGYNEQFF. In DNA, the CDR3 is TGTGCCAGCAGTTCAGGACTGGGGTACAATGAGCAGTTCTTC. J is TRBJ2-1 and V is TRBV28, with D perhaps TRBD2 (5 bases). This CDR3 has 14 residues. CDR1 is MDHEN, CDR2 SYDVKM, per germline. V shed 4 bases and J shed 4 bases, with 11 bases lying between them.

Here the CDR3 DNA reads TGCGCCAGCAGCTTGGGGCCTAGCGGGAAGGGTGAGCAGTTCTTC. Its translation is CASSLGPSGKGEQFF. The rearrangement links TRBV5-1 to TRBJ2-1, with 9 positions matching TRBD2. Looked up from germline, CDR1 is SGHRS and CDR2 is YFSETQ. The CDR3 spans 15 residues. With 0 bases clipped from V and 9 bases from J, the junction kept 7 bases outside the gene matches.

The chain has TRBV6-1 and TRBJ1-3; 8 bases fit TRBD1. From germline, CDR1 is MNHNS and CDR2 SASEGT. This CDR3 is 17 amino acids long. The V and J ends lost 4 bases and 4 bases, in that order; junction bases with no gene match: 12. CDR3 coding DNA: TGTGCCAGCAGTGCCTATAAGCAGGGGGCTGAAGGAAACACCATATATTTT. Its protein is CASSAYKQGAEGNTIYF.

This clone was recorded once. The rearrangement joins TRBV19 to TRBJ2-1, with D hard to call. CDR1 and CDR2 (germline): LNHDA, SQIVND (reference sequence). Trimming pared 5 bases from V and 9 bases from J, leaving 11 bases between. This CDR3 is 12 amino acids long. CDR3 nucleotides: TGTGCCAGTAGTCAGAGATCGGGTGAGCAGTTCTTC. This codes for CASSQRSGEQFF. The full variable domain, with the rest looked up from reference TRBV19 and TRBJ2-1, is DGGITQSPKYLFRKEGQNVTLSCEQNLNHDAMYWYRQDPGQGLRLIYYSQIVNDFQKGDIAEGYSVSREKKESFPLTVTSAQKNPTAFYLCASSQRSGEQFFGPGTRLTVL.

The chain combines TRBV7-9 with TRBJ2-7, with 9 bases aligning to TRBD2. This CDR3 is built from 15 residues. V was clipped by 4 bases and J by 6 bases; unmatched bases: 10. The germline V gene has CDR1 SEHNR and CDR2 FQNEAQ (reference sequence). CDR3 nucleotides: TGTGCCAGCAGCTATTACGCGGGAGGGCCCTCCGAGCAGTACTTC. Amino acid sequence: CASSYYAGGPSEQYF.

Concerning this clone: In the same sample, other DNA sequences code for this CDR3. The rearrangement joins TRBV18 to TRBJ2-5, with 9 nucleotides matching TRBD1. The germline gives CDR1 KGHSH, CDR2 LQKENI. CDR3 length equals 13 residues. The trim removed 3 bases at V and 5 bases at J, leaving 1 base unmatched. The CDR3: CASSPGQGETQYF. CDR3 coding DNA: TGTGCCAGCTCACCGGGACAGGGTGAGACCCAGTACTTC. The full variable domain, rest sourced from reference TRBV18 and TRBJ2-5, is NAGVMQNPRHLVRRRGQEARLRCSPMKGHSHVYWYRQLPEEGLKFMVYLQKENIIDESGMPKERFSAEFPKEGPSILRIQQVVRGDSAAYFCASSPGQGETQYFGPGTRLLVL.

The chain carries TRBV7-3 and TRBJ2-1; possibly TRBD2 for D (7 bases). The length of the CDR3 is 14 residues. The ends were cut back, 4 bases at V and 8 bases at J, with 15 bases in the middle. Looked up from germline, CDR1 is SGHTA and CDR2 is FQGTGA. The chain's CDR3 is CASSSLGAGDEQFF. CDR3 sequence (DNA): TGTGCCAGCAGCTCCCTGGGGGCGGGGGATGAGCAGTTCTTC. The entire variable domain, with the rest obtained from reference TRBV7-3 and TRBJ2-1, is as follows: GAGVSQTPSNKVTEKGKYVELRCDPISGHTALYWYRQSLGQGPEFLIYFQGTGAADDSGLPNDRFFAVRPEGSVSTLKIQRTERGDSAVYLCASSSLGAGDEQFFGPGTRLTVL.

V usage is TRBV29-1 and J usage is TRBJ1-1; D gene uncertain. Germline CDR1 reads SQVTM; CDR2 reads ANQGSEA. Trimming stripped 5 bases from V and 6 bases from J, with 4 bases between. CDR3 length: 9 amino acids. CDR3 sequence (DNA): TGCAGCGTTCCGGCTGAAGCTTTCTTT. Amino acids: CSVPAEAFF.

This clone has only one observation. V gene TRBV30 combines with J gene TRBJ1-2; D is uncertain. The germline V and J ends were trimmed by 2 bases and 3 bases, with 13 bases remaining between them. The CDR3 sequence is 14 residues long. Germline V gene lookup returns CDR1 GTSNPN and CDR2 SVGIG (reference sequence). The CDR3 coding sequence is TGTGCCTGGAGTTCGAGGGAGAGAGACTATGGCTACACCTTC. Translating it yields CAWSSRERDYGYTF.